This TCR beta chain was identified in a study of cytomegalovirus exposure and HLA in healthy donors. 60 Vbeta and 13 Jbeta primers were used in PCR. Assay used: immunoSEQ multiplex PCR; TCRdb lists only in-frame clones, some missing. The sample shows about 190,000 clones, roughly 79% of them seen only once. To note about this clone: No antigen is known for it.

Study results and caveats: Fewer N-insertions (relative to the roughly 720-donor mean) were reportedly seen in an Asian-associated ancestry cluster in a later analysis.

The V gene end was trimmed by 6 bases and the J gene end by 5 bases; junction bases not matched to a gene: 15. Germline lookup yields CDR1 MNHEY and CDR2 SMNVEV (reference sequence). CDR3 length: 18 amino acids. The chain couples TRBV27 to TRBJ2-7; the match to TRBD2 covers 14 bases. The clonotype was recovered from a woman younger than 35 in good health and CMV-seronegative. The material sequenced was PBMCs. DNA for the CDR3: TGTGCCAGCAGCCGACCCGGGACTAGCGGGAGACGGGGCCACGAGCAGTACTTC. Its translation is CASSRPGTSGRRGHEQYF.